Detailed here is one TCR beta chain. This receptor's antigen is unknown. No much larger clonotype is one base removed from it; base qualities were not supplied. The CDR3 runs 16 amino acids, cysteine and phenylalanine included. Of all the DNA, just the CDR3 is kept, 48 bases in frame from base 1. V drops 2 bases and J drops 4 bases, leaving 18 bases in between. The germline V gene gives CDR1 as MNHEY and CDR2 as SVGEGT. Library generation was performed with 5' RACE. The data were produced on an Illumina HiSeq 2000. Template switching added a universal primer binding site, and the final cDNA carried a unique molecular identifier that allowed TCR cDNA molecules to be counted accurately. Specific primers in the conserved constant-segment region were used to synthesize first-strand cDNA for the TCR alpha and beta chains. To control for contamination, every cDNA library was double barcoded, receiving both a SMART-Mk sample barcode and Illumina barcodes. TruSeq adapter sequences and Illumina sample barcodes were added in two successive PCR steps. Sequencing of the TCR alpha and beta cDNA libraries was done on the Illumina HiSeq platform using custom primers. The authors processed their data as follows. Unique molecular identifiers were extracted from raw reads with MiGEC, and CDR3 positions were determined with MiXCR. For each individual, recombination models were inferred using an EM algorithm with the repgenHMM and IGoR tools. Shared clonotype analysis was performed with the tcR package in R, normalizing sharing by the product of cloneset sizes. To study raw recombination without the effects of thymic and clonal selection, out-of-frame nonproductive sequences were analyzed. The public sequencing data were trimmed at Q25 with fastp and processed into clonotypes with MiXCR by TCRdb, which kept only in-frame beta chains. Each record represents a unique CDR3 protein, reported with the most common genes and DNA among its rows. The V and J calls were not made by the authors but by TCRdb's processing. This sample lists about 520,000 distinct CDR3 sequences; less than 25% were detected once. About 0.91% of the sample is taken by the ten largest.

This record comes from a study of identical twins (dated by TCRdb to the mid-2010s). Study-level background: To test whether fetal clonotypes persist, this study deep-sequenced TCR alpha and beta repertoires from monozygotic twins, from unrelated adults of various ages, and from cord blood. Replicate twin experiments were performed at different times using different library preparation protocols to rule out contamination.

General conclusions and limits of the study: Out-of-frame TCR alpha sharing in monozygotic twins was systematically underestimated by recombination models, whereas sharing between unrelated individuals was in agreement with the recombination models. Compared with coincidental sharing between unrelated individuals, an excess of low generation-probability sequences was observed among out-of-frame TCR alpha sequences shared between twins. Because the same donors could not be followed over many years, conclusions were based on cross-sectional statistical analysis. Invariant T cells such as MAIT and iNKT could partly confound zero-insertion analyses, though diverse VJ usage argued against this for most clonotypes. The excess sharing between twins in beta out-of-frame sequences was weaker because fewer shared sequences reduced the signal-to-noise ratio. Abundant cord blood beta clonotypes had fewer insertions, young adult naive repertoires showed a similar but weaker trend, and memory repertoires showed no such trend.

Every donor was a healthy Caucasian. The twin cohort consisted of three pairs of female monozygotic twins, all aged 18 to 29 years. Positive isolation kits from Invitrogen were used to isolate CD4+ and CD8+ T cell populations. Separately, the same data were catalogued under a study of T cells expressing NK-cell markers. The second study also describes: Fewer than ten donors provided sorted CD3+CD56+NKG2C+, CD3+CD56+NKG2C- and CD3+CD56-NKG2C+ T-cell subsets, whose TCR beta-chain repertoires were profiled. Among the eight sequenced donors, seven were HCMV-seropositive and one was HCMV-seronegative. To restrict sorting to alphabetaTCR-expressing T cells, an anti-gammadeltaTCR antibody was added in several experiments. In several donors, the dominant CD3+CD56+NKG2C+ clonotypes were found to rank among the top 10 CD8+ clonotypes and to make up 1.0-7.0% of CD8+ T cells. Those dominant clonotypes were again the most abundant among CD3+CD56-NKG2C+ cells in a few donors, at roughly 25-65%. It remained unclear whether the expanded NKG2C-expressing T cell clones were specific for HCMV antigens. The eight sequenced donors were randomly selected healthy volunteers, three men and five women. A commercial ELISA kit detecting HCMV-specific IgG in serum was used to determine HCMV serostatus. MIGEC handled demultiplexing of the reads and grouping by UMI, while MiTCR was used to assemble and quantify clonotypes. To exclude erroneous sequences, any TCR cDNA sequence not supported by at least two reads was discarded. The tcR package was used for downstream repertoire analysis, with clonotypes matched between fractions based on CDR3 nucleotide sequence plus V segment. Antigen specificity was annotated against VDJdb with VDJmatch, allowing one amino acid substitution in CDR3.

Sequenced: CD4+ T cells sorted from blood. The chain is encoded by TRBV6-2 or TRBV6-3 joined to TRBJ2-7; the D gene is perhaps TRBD1 or TRBD2, each of them matching over 5 bases. The TCR sequence derives from a woman under 30 in good health. The nucleotides read TGTGCCAGCAGTTACCTCGGGACCAACATGTTGTACGAGCAGTACTTC. This sequence encodes CASSYLGTNMLYEQYF.